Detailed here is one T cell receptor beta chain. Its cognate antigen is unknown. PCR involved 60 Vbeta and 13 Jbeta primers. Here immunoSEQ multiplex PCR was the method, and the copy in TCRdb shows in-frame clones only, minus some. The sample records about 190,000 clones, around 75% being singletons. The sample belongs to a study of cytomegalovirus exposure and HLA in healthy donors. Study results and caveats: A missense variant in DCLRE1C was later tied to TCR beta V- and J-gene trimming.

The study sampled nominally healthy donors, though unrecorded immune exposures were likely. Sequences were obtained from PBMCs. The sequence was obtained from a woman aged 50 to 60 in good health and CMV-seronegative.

The chain's CDR3 is CASSLGLAGRVEQFF. The DNA for the CDR3 is TGTGCCAGCAGCCTCGGACTAGCGGGAAGGGTTGAGCAGTTCTTC. The chain uses TRBV7-2 and TRBJ2-1; 12 nucleotides agree with TRBD2. From germline, CDR1 is SGHTA and CDR2 FQGNSA. The V segment lost 5 bases and the J segment 9 bases; nucleotides outside the gene matches: 8. The CDR3 has 15 amino acids.